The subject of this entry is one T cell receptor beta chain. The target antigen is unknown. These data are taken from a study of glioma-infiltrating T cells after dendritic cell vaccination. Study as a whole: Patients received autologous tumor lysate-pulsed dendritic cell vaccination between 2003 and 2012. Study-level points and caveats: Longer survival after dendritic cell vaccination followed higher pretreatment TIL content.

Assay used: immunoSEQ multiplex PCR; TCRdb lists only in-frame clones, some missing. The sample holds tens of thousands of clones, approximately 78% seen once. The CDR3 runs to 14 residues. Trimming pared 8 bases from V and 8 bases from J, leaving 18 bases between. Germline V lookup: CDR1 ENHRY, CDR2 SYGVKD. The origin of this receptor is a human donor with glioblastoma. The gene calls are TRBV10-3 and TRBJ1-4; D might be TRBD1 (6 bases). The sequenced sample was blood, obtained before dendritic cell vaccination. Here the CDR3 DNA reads TGTGCCATCGGAGGGGGAGGGCAAACCGAAAAACTGTTTTTT. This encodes CAIGGGGQTEKLFF.